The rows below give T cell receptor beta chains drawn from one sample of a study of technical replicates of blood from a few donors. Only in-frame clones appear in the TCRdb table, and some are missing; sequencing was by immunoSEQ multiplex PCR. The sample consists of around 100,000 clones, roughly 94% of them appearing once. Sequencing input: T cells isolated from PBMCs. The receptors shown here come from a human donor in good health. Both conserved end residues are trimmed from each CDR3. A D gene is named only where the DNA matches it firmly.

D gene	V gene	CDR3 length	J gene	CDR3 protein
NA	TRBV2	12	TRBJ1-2	ATTSRGGNYGYT
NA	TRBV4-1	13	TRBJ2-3	ASTPIVVTTDTQY
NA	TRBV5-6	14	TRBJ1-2	ASSLFPTEGNYGYT
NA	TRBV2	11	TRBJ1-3	ASSATDGNTIY
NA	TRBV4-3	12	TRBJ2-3	ASSQGPGTDTQY
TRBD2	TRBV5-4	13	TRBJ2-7	ASSFSGRATNEQY
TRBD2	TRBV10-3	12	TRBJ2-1	AIKGLADDNEQF
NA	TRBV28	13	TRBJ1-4	ASTPQGSFYEKLF
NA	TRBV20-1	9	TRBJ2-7	SARDKYEQY
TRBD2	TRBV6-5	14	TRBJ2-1	ASSSALAGGRNEQF
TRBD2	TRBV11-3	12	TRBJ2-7	ASSSSGTSSEQY
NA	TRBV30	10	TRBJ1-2	AWSAGQLSYT
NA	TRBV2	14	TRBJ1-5	ASSYTSPRGGQPQH
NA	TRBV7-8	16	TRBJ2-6	ASSLDVLALRGANVLT
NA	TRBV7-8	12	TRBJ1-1	ASSFNGGEGVAF
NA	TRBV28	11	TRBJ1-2	ASSSQGFARYT
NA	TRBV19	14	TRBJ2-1	ASSKIPDRVYNEQF
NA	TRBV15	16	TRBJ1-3	ATSRGTRGGKAGNTIY
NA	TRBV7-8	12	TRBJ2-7	ASSLEGVSYEQY
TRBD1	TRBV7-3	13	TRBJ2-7	ASSPGTGEVYEQY
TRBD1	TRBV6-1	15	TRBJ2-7	ASSDPGQGNRRGEQY
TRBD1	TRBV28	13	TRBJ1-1	ASSPQGARNTEAF
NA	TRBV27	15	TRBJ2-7	ASSFLYLANQRGEQY
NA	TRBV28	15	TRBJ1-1	ASSLGGFGVMNTEAF
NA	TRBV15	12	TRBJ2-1	ATSRDITYNEQF
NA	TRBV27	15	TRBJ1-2	ASSLLPGGIGTYGYT
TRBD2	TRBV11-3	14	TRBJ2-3	ASSYGTIGFTDTQY
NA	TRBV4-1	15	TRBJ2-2	ASSQELAGPRTGELF
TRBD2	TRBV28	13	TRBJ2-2	ASSGVAGITGELF
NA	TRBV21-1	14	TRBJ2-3	ASSKAPTGGEDTQY
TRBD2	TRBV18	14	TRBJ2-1	ASRGSSGGSYNEQF
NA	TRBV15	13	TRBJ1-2	ATSTDSFTDYGYT
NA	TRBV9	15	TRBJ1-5	ASSLVGTGLSNQPQH
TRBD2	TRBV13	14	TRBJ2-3	ASSYQAGGVTDTQY
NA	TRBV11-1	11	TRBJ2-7	ASSPFRVYEQY
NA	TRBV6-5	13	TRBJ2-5	ASSYNRFRRETQY
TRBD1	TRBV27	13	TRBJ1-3	ASIDRGLSGNTIY
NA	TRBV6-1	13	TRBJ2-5	ASPPRPPGAETQY
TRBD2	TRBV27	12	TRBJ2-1	ASSLIGGGDEQF
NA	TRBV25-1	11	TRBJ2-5	ASSPTPQETQY
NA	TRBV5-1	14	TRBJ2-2	ASSLDGAPNTGELF
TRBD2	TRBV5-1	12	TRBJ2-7	ASSELAGVHEQY
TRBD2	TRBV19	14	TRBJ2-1	ASSPYLAGEGNEQF
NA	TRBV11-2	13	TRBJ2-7	ASSPSAASFYEQY
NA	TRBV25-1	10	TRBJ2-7	ASSLQNYEQY
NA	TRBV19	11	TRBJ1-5	ASSNRENQPQH
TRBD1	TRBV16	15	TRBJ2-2	ASSQSSQGALTGELF
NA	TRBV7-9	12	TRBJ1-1	ASSLNRGSTEAF
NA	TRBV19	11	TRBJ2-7	ASSLQGNYEQY
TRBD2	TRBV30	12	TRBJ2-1	AWSSSGPYNEQF
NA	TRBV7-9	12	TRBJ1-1	ASSLGGGITEAF
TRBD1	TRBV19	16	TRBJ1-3	ASSIRQGTYNSGNTIY